The 8 T cell receptor beta chains given below trace back to one sample, sequenced in a study of shared clonotypes between healthy human individuals. Produced via immunoSEQ multiplex PCR; TCRdb's table is partial and in-frame only. The sample lists around 990,000 clones; roughly 77% were seen once. The sample consisted of memory CD4+ T cells from PBMCs. The subset: CD45RA-negative fraction. The receptors were sampled from a man aged 18 to 30 in good health. Some clones in this sample may be carry-over from other donors' samples.

The sample holds many counts of this clone. Other DNA sequences from this sample encode an identical CDR3 as well. V usage is TRBV18 and J usage is TRBJ1-3, with D possibly being TRBD1 (5 bases). Looked up from germline, CDR1 is KGHSH and CDR2 is LQKENI. V was trimmed by 6 bases and J by 1 base, leaving 10 bases between them. The CDR3 runs to 14 residues. This CDR3 is CASSLQGSGNTIYF. Written as DNA, the CDR3 is TGTGCCAGCTCTCTCCAGGGTTCTGGAAACACCATATATTTT.

The CDR3 nucleotides read TGTGCCAGAAGCCCAGGGAGAGGGGGCTACACCTTC. Translation gives CARSPGRGGYTF. The rearrangement uses TRBV2 and TRBJ1-2, with a weak D call TRBD1 (5 bases). CDR3 length equals 12 residues. The V gene's germline CDR1 is SNHLY and CDR2 FYNNEI. V was cut by 9 bases and J by 8 bases, with 16 bases left in between.

With respect to this clone: Other DNA sequences in the sample encode the same CDR3. The J gene is TRBJ2-1, the V gene TRBV4-1, with 8 bases lining up with TRBD2. The CDR3 has 17 amino acids. Losses at the gene ends were 1 base for V and 0 bases for J; bases not matched to a gene: 5. Germline values: CDR1 MGHRA, CDR2 YSYEKL. In DNA form, the CDR3 reads TGCGCCAGCAGCCAAGCTCCCACTAGCGGCTCCTACAATGAGCAGTTCTTC. Translation: CASSQAPTSGSYNEQFF.

This chain links TRBV15 with TRBJ2-7, with D perhaps matching TRBD2 (5 bases). CDR1 and CDR2 (germline): LNHNV, YYDKDF (reference sequence). V was shortened by 3 bases and J by 6 bases, with 6 bases between the two germline ends. The CDR3 contains 11 residues. The DNA of the CDR3 is TGTGCCACCAGCAGTCGGGGCGAGCAGTACTTC. It translates to CATSSRGEQYF.

The chain employs TRBV18 and TRBJ1-5; no definite D call. This CDR3 is built from 14 residues. CDR1 is KGHSH and CDR2 is LQKENI in the germline V gene. V was cut by 5 bases and J by 6 bases, with 14 bases left in between. The CDR3 DNA reads TGTGCCAGCTCAGAGTTTCTTATCGGTCAGCCCCAGCATTTT. The encoded protein is CASSEFLIGQPQHF.

The chain joins TRBV7-9 to TRBJ1-1; D gene ambiguous. CDR3 length: 14 residues. The germline V gene encodes CDR1 SEHNR and CDR2 FQNEAQ (reference sequence). Between the trimmed V and J ends, which lost 5 bases and 4 bases, there was a span of 14 bases. The CDR3 DNA is TGTGCCAGCAGCCCAAGAGGACCTGGCACTGAAGCTTTCTTT. This codes for CASSPRGPGTEAFF.

The CDR3 nucleotides read TGTGCCAGCAGAGGTCTAGCGGGAGTTATTGGCTACAATGAGCAGTTCTTC. Protein: CASRGLAGVIGYNEQFF. The V call is TRBV27, the J call TRBJ2-1; 10 bases line up with TRBD2. Germline loops: CDR1 MNHEY, CDR2 SMNVEV (reference sequence). V lost 6 bases to trimming and J lost 3 bases; unmatched junction nucleotides: 11. The CDR3 runs 17 residues.

V and J are TRBV7-2 and TRBJ2-7; 11 nucleotides align to TRBD1. Germline CDR1 SGHTA, CDR2 FQGNSA. Losses at the gene ends were 0 bases for V and 2 bases for J; bases not matched to a gene: 3. CDR3 length equals 16 residues. CDR3 amino acids: CASSLAMGQGAYEQYF. In DNA, the CDR3 is TGTGCCAGCAGCTTAGCTATGGGACAGGGGGCCTACGAGCAGTACTTC. Full variable domain (rest looked up from reference TRBV7-2 and TRBJ2-7): GAGVSQSPSNKVTEKGKDVELRCDPISGHTALYWYRQSLGQGLEFLIYFQGNSAPDKSGLPSDRFSAERTGGSVSTLTIQRTQQEDSAVYLCASSLAMGQGAYEQYFGPGTRLTVT.